This TCR beta chain was found in a study of breast tumors, draining lymph nodes, adjacent tissues. Points from the study as a whole: Data only fit, rather than demonstrated, lymph node origin of most tumor T cells. Most tumor T cells seemingly derive from lymph node, then expand in tumor.

MiXCR was run by TCRdb on the multiplex PCR reads, yielding one entry per CDR3 protein. This table has approximately 210,000 distinct CDR3 sequences, nearly 35% appearing once. Breast cancer patients provided tissue from their axillary draining lymph nodes. In this sample, this clonotype turned up many times. Its target is unknown. V gave up 4 bases and J gave up 4 bases, with 14 bases separating them. Germline V gene lookup returns CDR1 SGHRS and CDR2 YFSETQ. The CDR3 has 14 residues. The TCR was taken from a female donor with breast cancer. Some clones in this sample may be carry-over from other donors' samples. Sequenced sample: axillary lymph node tissue. The rearrangement links TRBV5-1 to TRBJ1-2, with D possibly being TRBD1 (6 bases). The CDR3 loop is CASSGLTGGYGYTF. The CDR3 DNA reads TGCGCCAGCAGCGGGCTGACAGGAGGCTATGGCTACACCTTC. Full variable domain (missing parts from reference TRBV5-1 and TRBJ1-2): KAGVTQTPRYLIKTRGQQVTLSCSPISGHRSVSWYQQTPGQGLQFLFEYFSETQRNKGNFPGRFSGRQFSNSRSEMNVSTLELGDSALYLCASSGLTGGYGYTFGSGTRLTVV.